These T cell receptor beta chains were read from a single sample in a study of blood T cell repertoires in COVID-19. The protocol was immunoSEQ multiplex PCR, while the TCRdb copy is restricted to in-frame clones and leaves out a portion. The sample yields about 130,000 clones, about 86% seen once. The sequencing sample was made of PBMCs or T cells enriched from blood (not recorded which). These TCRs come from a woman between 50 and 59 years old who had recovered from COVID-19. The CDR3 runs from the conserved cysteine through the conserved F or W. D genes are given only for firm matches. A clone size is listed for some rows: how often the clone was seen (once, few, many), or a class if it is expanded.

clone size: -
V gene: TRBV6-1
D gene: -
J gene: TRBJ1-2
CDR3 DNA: TGTGCCAGCAGTGAAGGACAGATAATCTATGGCTACACCTTC
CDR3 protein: CASSEGQIIYGYTF

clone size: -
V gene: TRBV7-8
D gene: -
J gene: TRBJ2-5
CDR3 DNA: TGTGCCAGCAGTCATTGGGGCGGGACTCCTCAAGAGACCCAGTACTTC
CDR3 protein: CASSHWGGTPQETQYF

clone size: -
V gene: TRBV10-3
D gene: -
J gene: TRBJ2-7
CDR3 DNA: TGTGCCATCAGCCAGGGGCAATCCTACGAGCAGTACTTC
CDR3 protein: CAISQGQSYEQYF

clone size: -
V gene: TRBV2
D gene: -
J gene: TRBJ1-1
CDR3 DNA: TGTGCCAGCAGTGAAGGACAGCTGAACACTGAAGCTTTCTTT
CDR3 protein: CASSEGQLNTEAFF

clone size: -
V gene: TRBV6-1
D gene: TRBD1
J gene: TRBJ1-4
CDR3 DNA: TGTGCCAGCAGTGACAGGGGGGTAGATGAAAAACTGTTTTTT
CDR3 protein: CASSDRGVDEKLFF

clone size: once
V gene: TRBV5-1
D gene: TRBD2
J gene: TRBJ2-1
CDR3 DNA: TGCGCCAGCAGCTTAAGCGGGGGCGCCCCGAATGAGCAGTTCTTC
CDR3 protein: CASSLSGGAPNEQFF

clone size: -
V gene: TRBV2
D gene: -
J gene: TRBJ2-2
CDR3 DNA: TGTGCCAGCAGTGACCCGGGACTCCCCAACACCGGGGAGCTGTTTTTT
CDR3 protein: CASSDPGLPNTGELFF

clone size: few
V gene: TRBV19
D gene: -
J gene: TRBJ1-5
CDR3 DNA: TGTGCCAGTAGTGGACAGAGTAGCAATCAGCCCCAGCATTTT
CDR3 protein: CASSGQSSNQPQHF

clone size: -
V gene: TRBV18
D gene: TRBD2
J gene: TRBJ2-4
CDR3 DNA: TGTGCCAGCTCACCTCCCGGGACTAGCGGATTACTAGCCAAAAACATTCAGTACTTC
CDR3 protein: CASSPPGTSGLLAKNIQYF

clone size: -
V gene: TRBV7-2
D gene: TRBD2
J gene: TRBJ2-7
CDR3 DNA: TGTGCCAGCAGCTTTGGCGGGGGGGCCTACGAGCAGTACTTC
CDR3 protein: CASSFGGGAYEQYF

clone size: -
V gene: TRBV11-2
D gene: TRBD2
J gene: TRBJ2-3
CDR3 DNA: TGTGCCAGCAGCCCCAGACGACTAGCGGGGGGGGCAGATACGCAGTATTTT
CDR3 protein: CASSPRRLAGGADTQYF

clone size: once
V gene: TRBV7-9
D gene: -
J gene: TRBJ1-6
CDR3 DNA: TGTGCCGTGCGGGGGGCACGGTCACCCCTCCACTTT
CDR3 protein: CAVRGARSPLHF

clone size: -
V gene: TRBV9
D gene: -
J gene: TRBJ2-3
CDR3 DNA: TGTGCCAGCAGCACCCAGGATACGCAGTATTTT
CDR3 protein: CASSTQDTQYF

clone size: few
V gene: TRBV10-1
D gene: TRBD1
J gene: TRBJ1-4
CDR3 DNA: TGCGCCAGCAGTGACAGCGTCTACAGGGGAGAAGAAAAACTGTTTTTT
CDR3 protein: CASSDSVYRGEEKLFF

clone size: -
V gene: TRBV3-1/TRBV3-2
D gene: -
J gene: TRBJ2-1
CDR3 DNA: TGTGCCAGCAGCCCTCCGGGAACGCGGTCGAATGAGCAGTTCTTC
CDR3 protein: CASSPPGTRSNEQFF

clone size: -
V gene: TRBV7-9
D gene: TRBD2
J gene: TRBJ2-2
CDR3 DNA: TGTGCCAGCAGCTTAGAGAGAGGACTAGCGGGGGCGAACACCGGGGAGCTGTTTTTT
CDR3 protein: CASSLERGLAGANTGELFF

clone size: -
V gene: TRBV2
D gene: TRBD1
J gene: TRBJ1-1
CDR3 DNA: TGTGCCAGCAGCGGACAGGGCTACACTGAAGCTTTCTTT
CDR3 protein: CASSGQGYTEAFF

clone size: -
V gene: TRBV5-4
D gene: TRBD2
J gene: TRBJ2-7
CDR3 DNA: TGTGCCAGCAGCCTAGGACTAGCGGGGCTCCTAAACCACGAGCAGTACTTC
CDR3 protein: CASSLGLAGLLNHEQYF

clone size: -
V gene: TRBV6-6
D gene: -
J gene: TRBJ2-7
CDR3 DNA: TGTGCCAGCAGTGCCTATCCAGGTCAGAGCGAGCAGTACTTC
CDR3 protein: CASSAYPGQSEQYF

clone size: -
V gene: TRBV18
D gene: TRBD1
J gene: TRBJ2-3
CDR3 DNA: TGTGCCAGCTCACCCCGACAGGGGCCCACAGATACGCAGTATTTT
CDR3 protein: CASSPRQGPTDTQYF

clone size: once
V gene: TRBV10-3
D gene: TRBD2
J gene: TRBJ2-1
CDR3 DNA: TGTGCCATCAGGACTAGCGGGGGGGGTAATGAGCAGTTCTTC
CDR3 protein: CAIRTSGGGNEQFF